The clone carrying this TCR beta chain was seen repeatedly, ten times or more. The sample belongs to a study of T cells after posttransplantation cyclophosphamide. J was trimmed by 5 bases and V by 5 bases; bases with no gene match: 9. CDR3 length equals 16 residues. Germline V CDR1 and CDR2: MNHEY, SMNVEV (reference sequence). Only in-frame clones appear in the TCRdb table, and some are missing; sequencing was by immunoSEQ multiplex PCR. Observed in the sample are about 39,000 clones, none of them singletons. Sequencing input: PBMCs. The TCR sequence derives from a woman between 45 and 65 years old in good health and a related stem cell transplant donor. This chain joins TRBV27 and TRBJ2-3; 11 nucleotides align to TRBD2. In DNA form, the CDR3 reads TGTGCCAGCAGTCAGTTCGGGACTAGCGGCAGAGATACGCAGTATTTT. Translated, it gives CASSQFGTSGRDTQYF.